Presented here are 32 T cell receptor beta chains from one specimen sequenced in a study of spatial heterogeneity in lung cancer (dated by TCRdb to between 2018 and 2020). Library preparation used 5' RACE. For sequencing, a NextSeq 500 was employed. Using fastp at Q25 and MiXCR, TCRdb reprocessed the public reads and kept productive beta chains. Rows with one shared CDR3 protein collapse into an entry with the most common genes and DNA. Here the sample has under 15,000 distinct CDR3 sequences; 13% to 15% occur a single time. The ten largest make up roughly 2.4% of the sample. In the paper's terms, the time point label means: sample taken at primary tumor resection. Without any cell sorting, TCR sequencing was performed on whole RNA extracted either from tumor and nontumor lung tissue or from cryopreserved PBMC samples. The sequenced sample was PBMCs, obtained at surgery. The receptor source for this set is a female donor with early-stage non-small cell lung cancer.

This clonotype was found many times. CDR3 in DNA: TGTGCCAGTAGTATCCGGGGAGCAGGACGAGAGACCCAGTACTTC. Translating it yields CASSIRGAGRETQYF. This chain joins TRBV19 and TRBJ2-5, with a tentative D call TRBD2 (5 bases). Trimming left V 3 bases short and J 4 bases short, with 15 bases between. Germline CDR1 LNHDA, CDR2 SQIVND (reference sequence). The CDR3 spans 15 residues.

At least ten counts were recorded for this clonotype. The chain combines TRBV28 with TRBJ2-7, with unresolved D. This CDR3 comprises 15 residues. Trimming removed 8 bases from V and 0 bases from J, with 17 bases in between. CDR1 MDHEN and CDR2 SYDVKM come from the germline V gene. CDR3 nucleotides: TGTGCCAGCTCCCCCCGGGCGCGGTACTCCTACGAGCAGTACTTC. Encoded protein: CASSPRARYSYEQYF.

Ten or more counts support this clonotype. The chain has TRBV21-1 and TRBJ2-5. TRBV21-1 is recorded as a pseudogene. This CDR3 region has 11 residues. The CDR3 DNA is TGTGCCAGCAGCAAACGGCGAACCCAGTACTTC. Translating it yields CASSKRRTQYF.

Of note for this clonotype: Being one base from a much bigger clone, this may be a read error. The CDR3: CASSLAGRGEYEQYF. The CDR3 bases are TGTGCCAGCAGCTTAGCGGGACGGGGAGAATACGAGCAGTACTTC. The rearrangement joins TRBV7-6 to TRBJ2-7, with D perhaps being TRBD1 or TRBD2 (5 bases each). V was trimmed by 0 bases and J by 4 bases, leaving 13 bases between them. Germline lookup yields CDR1 SGHVS and CDR2 FNYEAQ. CDR3 length: 15 amino acids.

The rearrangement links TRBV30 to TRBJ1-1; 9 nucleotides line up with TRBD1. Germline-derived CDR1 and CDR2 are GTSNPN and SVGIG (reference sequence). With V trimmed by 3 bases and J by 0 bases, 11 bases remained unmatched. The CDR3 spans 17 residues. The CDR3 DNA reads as TGTGCCTGGAGAGCCGGGACAGGGTACCCGGTGAACACTGAAGCTTTCTTT. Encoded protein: CAWRAGTGYPVNTEAFF.

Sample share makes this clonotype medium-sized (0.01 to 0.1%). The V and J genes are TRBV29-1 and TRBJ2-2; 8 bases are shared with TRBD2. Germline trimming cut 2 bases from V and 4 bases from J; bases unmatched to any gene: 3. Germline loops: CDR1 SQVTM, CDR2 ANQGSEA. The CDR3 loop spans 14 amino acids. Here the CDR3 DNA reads TGCAGCGTTGAAAGCGGGAGAGTCACCGGGGAGCTGTTTTTT. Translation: CSVESGRVTGELFF.

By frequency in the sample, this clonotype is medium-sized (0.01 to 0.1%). CDR3 coding DNA: TGTGCCAGCAGCCCGGGACTGGGCACAGATACGCAGTATTTT. Its translation is CASSPGLGTDTQYF. This chain connects TRBV7-2 to TRBJ2-3; tentatively, D is TRBD2 (6 bases). The CDR3 covers 14 residues. The V gene lost 5 bases and the J gene lost 1 base, with 10 bases spanning the gap. Germline CDR1 is SGHTA and CDR2 is FQGNSA.

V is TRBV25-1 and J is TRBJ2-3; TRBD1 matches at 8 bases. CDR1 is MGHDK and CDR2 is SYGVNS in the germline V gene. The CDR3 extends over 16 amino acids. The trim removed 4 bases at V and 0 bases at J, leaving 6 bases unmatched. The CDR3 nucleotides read TGTGCCAGCAGTGTCGGGACAGGCCTTAGCACAGATACGCAGTATTTT. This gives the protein CASSVGTGLSTDTQYF.

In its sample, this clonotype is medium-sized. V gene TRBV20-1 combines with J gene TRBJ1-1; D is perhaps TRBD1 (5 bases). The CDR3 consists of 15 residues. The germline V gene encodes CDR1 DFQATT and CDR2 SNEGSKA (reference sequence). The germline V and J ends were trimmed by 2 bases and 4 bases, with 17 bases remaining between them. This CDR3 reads CSARPGRGGGTEAFF. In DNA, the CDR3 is TGCAGTGCTAGACCGGGGAGGGGCGGAGGCACTGAAGCTTTCTTT.

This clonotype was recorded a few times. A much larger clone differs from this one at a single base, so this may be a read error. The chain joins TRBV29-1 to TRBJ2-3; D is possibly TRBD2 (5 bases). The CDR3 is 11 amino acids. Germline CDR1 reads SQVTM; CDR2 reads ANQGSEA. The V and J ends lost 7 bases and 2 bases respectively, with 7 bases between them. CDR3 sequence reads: CSGEHTDTQYF. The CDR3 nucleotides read TGCAGCGGGGAGCACACAGATACGCAGTATTTT.

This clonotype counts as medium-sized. CDR3 sequence: CASSYDPGTSGEQYF. CDR3 sequence (DNA): TGTGCCAGCAGTTACGACCCCGGGACCTCCGGAGAGCAGTACTTC. The V and J genes are TRBV6-6 and TRBJ2-7; D might be TRBD1 or TRBD2, each matching 5 bases. The CDR3 length is 15 residues. Germline V CDR1 and CDR2: MNHNY, SVGAGI (reference sequence). V was clipped by 2 bases and J by 7 bases, with 18 bases between them.

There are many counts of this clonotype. The CDR3 bases are TGTGCCAGCAGGCTAGCGGGCGAGACCCAGTACTTC. The encoded protein is CASRLAGETQYF. The chain is built from TRBV6-1 and TRBJ2-5, with TRBD2 matching over 8 bases. Looked up from germline, CDR1 is MNHNS and CDR2 is SASEGT. This CDR3 region has 12 residues. Trimming at V came to 6 bases and at J to 5 bases, leaving 2 bases not matched to a gene.

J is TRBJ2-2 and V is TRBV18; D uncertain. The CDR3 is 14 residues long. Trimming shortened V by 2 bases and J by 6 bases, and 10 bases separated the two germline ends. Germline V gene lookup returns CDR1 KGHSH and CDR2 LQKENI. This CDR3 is CASSPAGRAGELFF. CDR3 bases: TGTGCCAGCTCACCAGCAGGAAGGGCCGGGGAGCTGTTTTTT.

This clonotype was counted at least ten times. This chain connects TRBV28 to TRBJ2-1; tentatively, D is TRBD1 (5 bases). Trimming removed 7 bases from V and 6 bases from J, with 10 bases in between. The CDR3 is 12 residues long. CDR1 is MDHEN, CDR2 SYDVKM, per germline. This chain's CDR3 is CASTRVVNEQFF. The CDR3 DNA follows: TGTGCCAGCACCAGGGTAGTCAATGAGCAGTTCTTC.

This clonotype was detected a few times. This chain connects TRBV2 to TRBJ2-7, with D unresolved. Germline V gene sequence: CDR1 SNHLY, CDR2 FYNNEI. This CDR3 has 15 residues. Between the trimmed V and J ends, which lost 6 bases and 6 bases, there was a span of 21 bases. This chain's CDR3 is CASSGARGSYAEQYF. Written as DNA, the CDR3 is TGTGCCAGCAGCGGTGCTCGTGGGTCCTACGCCGAGCAGTACTTC.

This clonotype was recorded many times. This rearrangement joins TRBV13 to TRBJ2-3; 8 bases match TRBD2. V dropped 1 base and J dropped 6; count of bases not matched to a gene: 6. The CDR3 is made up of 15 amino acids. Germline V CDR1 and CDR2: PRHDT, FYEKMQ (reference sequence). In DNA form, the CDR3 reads TGTGCCAGCAGCTTAGAACCGGGAGGGTCGGATACGCAGTATTTT. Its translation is CASSLEPGGSDTQYF.

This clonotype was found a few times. CDR3 region: CASSYAPSGGGYEQYF. The CDR3 nucleotides are TGTGCCAGCAGTTACGCGCCTAGCGGGGGTGGTTACGAGCAGTACTTC. This chain links TRBV6-6 with TRBJ2-7, with 10 bases matching TRBD2. CDR3 size: 16 residues. Trimming at V came to 2 bases and at J to 4 bases, leaving 8 bases not matched to a gene. Looked up from germline, CDR1 is MNHNY and CDR2 is SVGAGI (reference sequence).

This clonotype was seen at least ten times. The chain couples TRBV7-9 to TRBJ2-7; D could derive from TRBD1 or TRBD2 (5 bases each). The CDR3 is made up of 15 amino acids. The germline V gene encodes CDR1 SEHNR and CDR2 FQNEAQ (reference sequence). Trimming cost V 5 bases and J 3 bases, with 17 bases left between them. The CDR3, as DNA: TGTGCCAGCAGCCCTAAACCGGGGCCCTTCTACGAGCAGTACTTC. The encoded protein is CASSPKPGPFYEQYF.

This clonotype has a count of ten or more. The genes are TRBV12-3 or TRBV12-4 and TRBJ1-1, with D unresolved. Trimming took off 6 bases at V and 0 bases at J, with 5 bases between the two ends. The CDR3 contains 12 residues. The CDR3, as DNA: TGTGCCAGCAGCCGCTTGAACACTGAAGCTTTCTTT. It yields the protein CASSRLNTEAFF.

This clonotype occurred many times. In nucleotides, the CDR3 is TGCAGTGCTAGAGCCCCTCCCGGGACTAGCGGGAGGTTAAGGTCCTACGAGCAGTACTTC. Its translation is CSARAPPGTSGRLRSYEQYF. The V gene is TRBV20-1, the J gene TRBJ2-7; 15 bases line up with TRBD2. V shed 1 base, J shed 1 base, and the junction held 14 bases outside the gene matches. This CDR3 is 20 amino acids long. Per germline, CDR1 DFQATT and CDR2 SNEGSKA (reference sequence).

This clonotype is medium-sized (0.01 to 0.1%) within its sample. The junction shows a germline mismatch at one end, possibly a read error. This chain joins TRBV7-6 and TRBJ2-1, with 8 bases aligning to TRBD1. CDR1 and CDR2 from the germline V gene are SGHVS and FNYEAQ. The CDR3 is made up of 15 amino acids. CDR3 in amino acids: CASNLGTGSYNEQFF. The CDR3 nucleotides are TGTGCCAGCAACTTAGGGACAGGCTCCTACAATGAGCAGTTCTTC.

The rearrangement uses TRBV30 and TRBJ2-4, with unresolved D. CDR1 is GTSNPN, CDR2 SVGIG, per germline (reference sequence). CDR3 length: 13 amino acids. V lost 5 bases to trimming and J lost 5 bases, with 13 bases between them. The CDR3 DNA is TGTGCCTGGGGATTAGCCCTTGAAAACATTCAGTACTTC. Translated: CAWGLALENIQYF.

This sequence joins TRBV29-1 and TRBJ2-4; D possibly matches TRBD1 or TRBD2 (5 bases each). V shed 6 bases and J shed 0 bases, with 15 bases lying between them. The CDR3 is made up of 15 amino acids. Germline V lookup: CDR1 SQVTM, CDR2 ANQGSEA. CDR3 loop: CSVRGQGLAKNIQYF. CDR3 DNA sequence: TGCAGCGTCCGGGGTCAGGGATTAGCCAAAAACATTCAGTACTTC.

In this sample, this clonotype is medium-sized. The CDR3: CASSRPPGSSQPQHF. The CDR3 DNA is TGTGCCAGCAGCCGTCCGCCGGGTTCGTCTCAGCCCCAGCATTTT. The V gene is TRBV6-2 or TRBV6-3, the J gene TRBJ1-5; no clear D. Germline CDR1 and CDR2: MNHEY and SVGEGT. The CDR3 has 15 residues. Trimming left V 6 bases short and J 6 bases short, with 18 bases between.

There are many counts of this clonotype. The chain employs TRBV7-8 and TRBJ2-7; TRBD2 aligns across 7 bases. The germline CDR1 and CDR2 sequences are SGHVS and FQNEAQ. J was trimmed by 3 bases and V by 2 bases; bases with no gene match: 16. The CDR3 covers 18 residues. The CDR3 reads CASSLNAPAGFEIYEQYF. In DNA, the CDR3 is TGTGCCAGCAGCTTAAACGCCCCAGCGGGATTCGAAATCTACGAGCAGTACTTC.

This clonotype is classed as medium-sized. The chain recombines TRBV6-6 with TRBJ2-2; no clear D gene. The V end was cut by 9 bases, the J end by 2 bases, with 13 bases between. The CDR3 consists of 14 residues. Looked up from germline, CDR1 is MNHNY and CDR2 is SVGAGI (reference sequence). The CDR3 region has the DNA TGTGCCAGTAGGACGAGGATTAACACCGGGGAGCTGTTTTTT. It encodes CASRTRINTGELFF.

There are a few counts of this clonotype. As DNA, the CDR3 is TGTGCCAGCAGCCCCTACATCGCTTCACCCCTCCACTTT. This translates into CASSPYIASPLHF. The J gene is TRBJ1-6, the V gene TRBV7-3; D remains unclear. Per germline, CDR1 SGHTA and CDR2 FQGTGA. This CDR3 is built from 13 residues. The ends were cut back, 5 bases at V and 9 bases at J, with 11 bases in the middle.

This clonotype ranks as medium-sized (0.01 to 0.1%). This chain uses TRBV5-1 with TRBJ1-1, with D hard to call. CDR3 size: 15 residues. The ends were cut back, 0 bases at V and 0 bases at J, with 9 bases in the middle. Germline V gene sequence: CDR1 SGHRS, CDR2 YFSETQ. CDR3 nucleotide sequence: TGCGCCAGCAGCTTGGCCCCAGATGTGAACACTGAAGCTTTCTTT. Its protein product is CASSLAPDVNTEAFF. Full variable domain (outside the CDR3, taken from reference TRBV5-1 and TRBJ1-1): KAGVTQTPRYLIKTRGQQVTLSCSPISGHRSVSWYQQTPGQGLQFLFEYFSETQRNKGNFPGRFSGRQFSNSRSEMNVSTLELGDSALYLCASSLAPDVNTEAFFGQGTRLTVV.

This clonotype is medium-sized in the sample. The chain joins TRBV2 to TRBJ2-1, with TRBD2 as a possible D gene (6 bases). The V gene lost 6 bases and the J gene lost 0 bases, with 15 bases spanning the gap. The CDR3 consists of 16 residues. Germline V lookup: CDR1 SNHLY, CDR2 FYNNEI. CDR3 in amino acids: CASRGLSGSSYNEQFF. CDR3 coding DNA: TGTGCCAGCAGGGGTCTCTCCGGGAGCTCCTACAATGAGCAGTTCTTC.

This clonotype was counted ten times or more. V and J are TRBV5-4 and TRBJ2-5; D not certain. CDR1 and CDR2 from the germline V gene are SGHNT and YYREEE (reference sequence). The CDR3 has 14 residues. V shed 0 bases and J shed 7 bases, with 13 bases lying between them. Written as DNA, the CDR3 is TGTGCCAGCAGCTTGGCGGGCCTAGAAGGGACCCAGTACTTC. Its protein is CASSLAGLEGTQYF.

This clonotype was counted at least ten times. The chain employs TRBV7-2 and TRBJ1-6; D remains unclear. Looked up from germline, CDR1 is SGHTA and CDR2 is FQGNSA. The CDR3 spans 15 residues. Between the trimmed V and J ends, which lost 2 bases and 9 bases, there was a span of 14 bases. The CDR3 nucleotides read TGTGCCAGCAGCTTAAGGTCCGCGGGTTCTTCACCCCTCCACTTT. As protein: CASSLRSAGSSPLHF. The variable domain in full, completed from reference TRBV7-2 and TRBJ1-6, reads GAGVSQSPSNKVTEKGKDVELRCDPISGHTALYWYRQSLGQGLEFLIYFQGNSAPDKSGLPSDRFSAERTGGSVSTLTIQRTQQEDSAVYLCASSLRSAGSSPLHFGNGTRLTVT.

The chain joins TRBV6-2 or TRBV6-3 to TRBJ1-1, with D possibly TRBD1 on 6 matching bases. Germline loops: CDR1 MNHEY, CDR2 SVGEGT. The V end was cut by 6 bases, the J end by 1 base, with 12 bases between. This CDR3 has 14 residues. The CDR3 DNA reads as TGTGCCAGCAGGAGGGGGTTGGCGAACACTGAAGCTTTCTTT. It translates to CASRRGLANTEAFF.